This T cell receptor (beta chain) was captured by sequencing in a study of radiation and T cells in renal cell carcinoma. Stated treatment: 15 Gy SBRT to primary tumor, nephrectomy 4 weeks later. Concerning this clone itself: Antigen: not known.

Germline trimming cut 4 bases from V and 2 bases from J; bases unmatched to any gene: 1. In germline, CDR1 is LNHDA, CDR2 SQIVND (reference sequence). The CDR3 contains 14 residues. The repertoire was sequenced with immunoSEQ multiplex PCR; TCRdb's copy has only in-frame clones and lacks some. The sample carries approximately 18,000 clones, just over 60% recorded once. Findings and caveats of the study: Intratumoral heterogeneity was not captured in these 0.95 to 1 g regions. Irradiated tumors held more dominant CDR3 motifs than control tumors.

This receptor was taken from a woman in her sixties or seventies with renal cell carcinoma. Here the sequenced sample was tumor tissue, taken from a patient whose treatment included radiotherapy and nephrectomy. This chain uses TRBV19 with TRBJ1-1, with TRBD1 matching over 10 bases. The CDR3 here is CASSRTGGNTEAFF. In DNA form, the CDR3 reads TGTGCCAGTAGTAGGACAGGGGGAAACACTGAAGCTTTCTTT.